These 25 T cell receptor beta chains were sequenced from one sample in a study of blood T cell repertoires in COVID-19. The repertoire was sequenced with immunoSEQ multiplex PCR; TCRdb's copy has only in-frame clones and lacks some. This sample has over 400,000 clones, with approximately 88% found just once. Sequencing was done on a sample of peripheral blood. These receptors were taken from a woman between 45 and 65 years old with COVID-19, enrolled during active disease.

The V call is TRBV9, the J call TRBJ1-3; D unclear. The germline V gene encodes CDR1 SGDLS and CDR2 YYNGEE. With 4 bases removed from V and 0 bases from J, the gap between germline ends came to 8 bases. The CDR3 is 14 amino acids. The CDR3 DNA reads as TGTGCCAGCAGCTCTCCAGGCTCTGGAAACACCATATATTTT. Residues: CASSSPGSGNTIYF.

This clone was seen only a few times. The CDR3: CASSQAFSEAGDQPQHF. CDR3 DNA sequence: TGTGCCAGCAGCCAAGCCTTCTCGGAGGCAGGGGATCAGCCCCAGCATTTT. V is TRBV3-1 (or the pseudogene TRBV3-2) and J is TRBJ1-5; maybe TRBD1 (6 bases). The ends were cut back, 1 base at V and 5 bases at J, with 18 bases in the middle. Germline assignment: CDR1 LGHDT and CDR2 YNNKEL (reference sequence). This CDR3 is built from 17 residues.

This clone was counted a few times. The chain joins TRBV27 to TRBJ2-7; tentative D call: TRBD1 (6 bases). This CDR3 is built from 15 residues. Trimming pared 7 bases from V and 2 bases from J, leaving 18 bases between. Germline values: CDR1 MNHEY, CDR2 SMNVEV (reference sequence). The chain's CDR3 is CASTGRATGTYEQYF. The CDR3 nucleotides are TGTGCCAGCACCGGGCGGGCCACAGGGACCTACGAGCAGTACTTC.

The J gene is TRBJ2-7, the V gene TRBV18, with D possibly being TRBD1 (6 bases). This CDR3 is built from 11 residues. Trimming took 11 bases from V and 0 from J, leaving 8 bases between them. Germline V gene data show CDR1 as KGHSH and CDR2 as LQKENI. CDR3 sequence reads: CARDISYEQYF. CDR3 bases: TGTGCCCGGGACATCTCCTACGAGCAGTACTTC.

The CDR3 is CASSLGGANTGELFF. The CDR3 DNA reads as TGTGCCAGCAGCTTAGGGGGGGCGAACACCGGGGAGCTGTTTTTT. This rearrangement joins TRBV11-1 to TRBJ2-2, with D perhaps TRBD2 (6 bases). Germline V gene data show CDR1 as SGHAT and CDR2 as FQDESV (reference sequence). The CDR3 consists of 15 residues. With 1 base removed from V and 0 bases from J, the gap between germline ends came to 6 bases.

The chain joins TRBV7-9 to TRBJ1-5; TRBD1 aligns across 10 bases. The CDR3 consists of 15 residues. V dropped 1 base and J dropped 6; count of bases not matched to a gene: 3. CDR1 is SEHNR, CDR2 FQNEAQ, per germline (reference sequence). Written as DNA, the CDR3 is TGTGCCAGCAGCTTAGACGGACAGGGGGGTCAGCCCCAGCATTTT. Translated: CASSLDGQGGQPQHF.

The chain is built from TRBV30 and TRBJ1-2; TRBD1 matches at 8 bases. Germline V gene sequence: CDR1 GTSNPN, CDR2 SVGIG (reference sequence). The junction had 7 bases not matched to a gene; V was cut back by 8 bases and J by 2 bases. The length of the CDR3 is 13 residues. In DNA form, the CDR3 reads TGTGCCGGACGGACAGGGAAGAACTATGGCTACACCTTC. Amino acids: CAGRTGKNYGYTF.

V is TRBV10-3 and J is TRBJ1-2; D may be TRBD1 (6 bases). V was clipped by 0 bases and J by 7 bases, with 12 bases between them. CDR1 and CDR2 from the germline V gene are ENHRY and SYGVKD. CDR3 length equals 14 residues. The CDR3 DNA follows: TGTGCCATCAGTGAGTCGTACAGGGCGGGTGGCTACACCTTC. It is translated as CAISESYRAGGYTF.

The chain has TRBV6-5 and TRBJ2-7; D may be TRBD1 (5 bases). Germline values: CDR1 MNHEY, CDR2 SVGAGI. CDR3 length: 13 amino acids. The ends were cut back, 0 bases at V and 4 bases at J, with 7 bases in the middle. The CDR3 coding sequence is TGTGCCAGCAGTTACTCAGGGGCGTACGAGCAGTACTTC. This translates into CASSYSGAYEQYF.

This sequence joins TRBV30 and TRBJ2-3; 10 bases are shared with TRBD2. Trimming removed 3 bases from V and 5 bases from J; junction bases left unmatched: 5. The CDR3 length is 14 residues. CDR1 and CDR2 (germline): GTSNPN, SVGIG (reference sequence). The CDR3 protein is CAWSLAGDVDTQYF. CDR3 DNA: TGTGCCTGGAGCCTAGCGGGGGATGTAGATACGCAGTATTTT.

This clone has only a few counts. This chain connects TRBV27 to TRBJ1-1, with TRBD1 matching over 7 bases. Trimming removed 8 bases from V and 6 bases from J; junction bases left unmatched: 9. Germline V gene data show CDR1 as MNHEY and CDR2 as SMNVEV (reference sequence). This CDR3 has 13 amino acids. The CDR3 bases are TGTGCCAGCGGTTACACAGGGGATTCTGAAGCTTTCTTT. Translated: CASGYTGDSEAFF.

The chain is built from TRBV6-5 and TRBJ2-7; 7 positions agree with TRBD1. V shed 8 bases and J 3 bases; nucleotides not matched to a gene: 10. The CDR3 loop spans 14 amino acids. CDR1 MNHEY and CDR2 SVGAGI come from the germline V gene. CDR3 sequence reads: CASRGTGAVYEQYF. DNA for the CDR3: TGTGCCAGCCGCGGAACAGGGGCGGTCTACGAGCAGTACTTC.

The genes are TRBV20-1 and TRBJ2-1, with D possibly TRBD2 on 6 matching bases. V lost 6 bases and J 7 bases, leaving 10 bases between the germline ends. Germline V lookup: CDR1 DFQATT, CDR2 SNEGSKA (reference sequence). The CDR3 loop spans 11 amino acids. CDR3 sequence (DNA): TGCAGTGCCCTAGCGTATAATGAGCAGTTCTTC. It encodes CSALAYNEQFF.

Details on this clone: The junction departs from germline at one end; a sequencing error may be responsible. The chain has TRBV20-1 and TRBJ2-7; 11 bases align to TRBD2. The CDR3 sequence is 11 residues long. CDR1 and CDR2 from the germline V gene are DFQATT and SNEGSKA (reference sequence). The CDR3 nucleotides are TGCAGTGCTGCCCCTAGCGGGGGGCACTCATTC. As protein: CSAAPSGGHSF.

The V call is TRBV30, the J call TRBJ1-2, with TRBD1 identical over 12 bases. The germline CDR1 and CDR2 sequences are GTSNPN and SVGIG (reference sequence). Germline trimming cut 2 bases from V and 5 bases from J; bases unmatched to any gene: 9. The CDR3 has 16 amino acids. This chain's CDR3 is CAWSPGTGGALYGYTF. The CDR3 DNA reads as TGTGCCTGGAGTCCCGGGACAGGGGGCGCTTTATATGGCTACACCTTC.

The J gene is TRBJ2-3, the V gene TRBV4-1; D is possibly TRBD1 (5 bases). Germline CDR1 and CDR2: MGHRA and YSYEKL. The CDR3 is 16 residues long. The germline V and J ends were trimmed by 4 bases and 1 base, with 15 bases remaining between them. The CDR3 protein is CASSPPTVGGTDTQYF. The CDR3 DNA is TGCGCCAGCAGCCCCCCGACAGTAGGGGGCACAGATACGCAGTATTTT.

This clone was seen a single time. This chain connects TRBV3-1 (or the pseudogene TRBV3-2) to TRBJ1-1; 7 bases match TRBD1. CDR1 is LGHDT, CDR2 YNNKEL, per germline (reference sequence). Losses at the gene ends were 5 bases for V and 3 bases for J; bases not matched to a gene: 3. This CDR3 is 13 amino acids long. The CDR3 region has the DNA TGTGCCAGCAGCACAGGGGATTACACTGAAGCTTTCTTT. It codes for CASSTGDYTEAFF.

The J gene is TRBJ1-2, the V gene TRBV28; D is undetermined. The V end was cut by 9 bases, the J end by 3 bases, with 20 bases between. Per the germline V gene, CDR1 is MDHEN and CDR2 is SYDVKM. This CDR3 region has 15 residues. This CDR3 is CARPAPGIRDYGYTF. CDR3 sequence (DNA): TGTGCCAGACCGGCCCCCGGAATTCGGGACTATGGCTACACCTTC.

This rearrangement joins TRBV11-2 to TRBJ2-7; 7 bases match TRBD2. V lost 3 bases to trimming and J lost 5 bases; unmatched junction nucleotides: 7. This CDR3 contains 14 residues. Per germline, CDR1 SGHAT and CDR2 FQNNGV. The CDR3 is CASSFLLAEHEQYF. Here the CDR3 DNA reads TGTGCCAGCAGCTTCTTGCTAGCGGAGCACGAGCAGTACTTC.

The V and J genes are TRBV30 and TRBJ1-3; possible D gene TRBD1, 6 bases. Trimming shortened V by 2 bases and J by 0 bases, and 14 bases separated the two germline ends. The CDR3 has 16 residues. Germline values: CDR1 GTSNPN, CDR2 SVGIG (reference sequence). Here the CDR3 reads CAWSPGQTRSGNTIYF. For the CDR3, the DNA is TGTGCCTGGAGTCCCGGACAGACCCGCTCTGGAAACACCATATATTTT.

This clone was picked up a small number of times. The chain recombines TRBV12-3 or TRBV12-4 with TRBJ1-2; no definite D call. The CDR3 is made up of 11 amino acids. Trimming took 5 bases from V and 5 from J, leaving 6 bases between them. The CDR3 DNA reads TGTGCCAGCAGTGCGGATTATGGCTACACCTTC. This codes for CASSADYGYTF.

The gene calls are TRBV15 and TRBJ2-1; 8 positions match TRBD1. With V trimmed by 9 bases and J by 2 bases, 0 bases remained unmatched. CDR3 length: 12 amino acids. The germline V gene encodes CDR1 LNHNV and CDR2 YYDKDF (reference sequence). CDR3 DNA sequence: TGTGCCACACAGGGGGCCTACAATGAGCAGTTCTTC. Protein product: CATQGAYNEQFF.

This chain uses TRBV12-3 or TRBV12-4 with TRBJ2-1; no firm D call. There are 13 residues in the CDR3. Deletions cut 4 bases from V and 15 bases from J, with 19 bases between. CDR3 sequence: CASSSQGGSARFF. The CDR3 nucleotides read TGTGCCAGCAGTTCACAAGGTGGCAGCGCGCGGTTCTTC.

The chain uses TRBV28 and TRBJ2-7, with D hard to call. The V and J ends lost 4 bases and 3 bases respectively, with 4 bases between them. Per the germline V gene, CDR1 is MDHEN and CDR2 is SYDVKM. The CDR3 has 11 residues. The CDR3 DNA follows: TGTGCCAGCAGTTCAGACTACGAGCAGTACTTC. Translated: CASSSDYEQYF.

This clone was found once. This chain connects TRBV12-5 to TRBJ2-1, with D maybe TRBD1 (6 bases). The CDR3 sequence is 14 residues long. Germline CDR1 is LGHNT and CDR2 is FRNRAP. The ends were cut back, 6 bases at V and 5 bases at J, with 14 bases in the middle. Written as DNA, the CDR3 is TGTGCTAGTGGACCGGGACATATAAACAATGAGCAGTTCTTC. This codes for CASGPGHINNEQFF. The full variable domain, with the rest looked up from reference TRBV12-5 and TRBJ2-1, is DARVTQTPRHKVTEMGQEVTMRCQPILGHNTVFWYRQTMMQGLELLAYFRNRAPLDDSGMPKDRFSAEMPDATLATLKIQPSEPRDSAVYFCASGPGHINNEQFFGPGTRLTVL.